Listed here is a single T cell receptor beta chain. The specificity of this receptor is unknown. In total, roughly 670 healthy bone marrow donors made up the cohort. Cohort members were all nominally healthy when sampled, although unrecorded immune exposures were likely present. The donor tested CMV seronegative, placing the donor among the 350 or so seronegative members of the cohort. Every donor gave a peripheral blood sample, and the peripheral blood mononuclear cells from that sample were used for TCR beta sequencing. Genomic DNA was extracted from the blood cell samples with the Qiagen DNeasy Blood Extraction Kit. Libraries were built with the immunoSEQ multiplex PCR assay. For the multiplex PCR, a mixture combining 60 forward primers for TCR Vbeta segments and 13 reverse primers for TCR Jbeta segments was used. The CDR3 region of rearranged TCR beta genes was amplified from genomic DNA with a multiplex PCR assay. The Illumina HiSeq System was used to sequence the amplified TCR beta libraries as 87-base-pair reads. The original pipeline was this. A later analysis tallied roughly 80 million unique TCR beta chains across the 666 repertoires, and 10 million to 11 million of those chains were shared by two or more donors. Raw reads were error-corrected and collapsed into unique sequences by a nearest-neighbor algorithm in which closely related sequences were merged to remove PCR and sequencing errors. V, D and J gene segments were assigned by aligning CDR3 sequences to IMGT reference sequences. For a sequence to be retained, a match of at least six nucleotides was required to both a V gene segment and a J gene segment. Rearrangements were called productive when the CDR3 lacked stop codons and stayed in frame with V and J; all others were non-productive. CDR3 was defined by IMGT convention, running from the second conserved V-encoded cysteine to the conserved J-encoded phenylalanine. Sequences without an unambiguous match to a single V gene segment were excluded from the earlier analysis of almost 600 of the donors. In an earlier analysis of roughly 500 of the donors, V segments were called functional above 56.7% productive rearrangements and were called segregating when the between-donor standard deviation exceeded 5%. To diagnose cytomegalovirus status from the catalog of TCR beta chain sequences, a statistical classification framework was built. V and J gene assignment, in a later analysis, came from comparing TCR nucleotide sequences with IMGT/GENE-DB human TR gene sequences. A later analysis assigned CDR3 sequences and most-parsimonious VDJ recombination scenarios with the TCRdist pipeline. In a later analysis, every TCR beta chain was defined by the combination of its CDR3 amino acid sequence and its V-gene family, and reads without a unique V-gene family were dropped. As a way to deal with suspected cross-contamination and a sequencing artifact, a later analysis dropped hundreds of nucleotide sequences that were highly shared and had low generation probability. In a later analysis, a clonal expansion index was calculated for each public chain from normalized within-repertoire ranks of inferred template counts. Generation probabilities in a later analysis came from a VDJ recombination model fitted to out-of-frame rearrangements, and those results were checked against IGoR. Hypergeometric tests were used in a later analysis to score TCR-TCR, TCR-HLA and TCR-CMV co-occurrence, with a repertoire-size bias correction applied to the TCR pairs. False discovery rates were estimated in a later analysis by permuting HLA or CMV assignments 20 times. In a later analysis, co-occurring TCRs were grouped with DBSCAN, and TCRdist sequence similarity was added when clustering was performed within HLA-allele-positive subsets. Co-occurrence clustering excluded repertoires with fewer than 30,000 or more than 120,000 public chains, plus five with anomalous nucleotide sharing. TCRdb carries this immuneACCESS record with in-frame sequences only. Its versions omit some clonotypes, under half of them owing to an unresolved V gene in the studies checked, with the rest unexplained. V, J and clone size were drawn from that table, and D and trimming were deduced from the DNA. The table held for this sample gives 150,000 to 200,000 clones. The top ten clonotypes cover 0.7% to 0.8% of the sample.

The entry originates in a study of cytomegalovirus exposure and HLA in healthy donors (dated by TCRdb to about 2017). With regard to the full study: An earlier analysis of 587 of the donors reported under 300 Gb of sequence data and about 120 million unique TCR beta sequences obtained from about 179 million T cells. The study profiled the T cell repertoires of approximately 700 subjects by immunosequencing and related them to cytomegalovirus serostatus. Typing coverage differed by locus: A, B, C, DRB1 and DQB1 were typed in roughly 620-640 donors, DQA1 in around 500, DPA1 in 600 to 610, and DPB1 in 400 to 480. An early release that covered approximately 600 HLA-typed donors contained approximately 300 gigabases of sequencing data and around 80 million unique TCR sequences. Of the approximately 400 genotyped donors, approximately 82% fell in the genetic ancestry cluster associated with self-reported Caucasian donors. The study aimed to test whether signatures of past pathogen exposure could be identified by cataloging public T cell receptors. Among several hundred genotyped donors of the cohort, an average of roughly 230,000 unique TCR beta nucleotide sequences was sequenced per donor, of which about 19% were non-productive. Rather than using new phenotypic data, the later analysis identified candidate immune exposures from TCR beta sequences and from how often those sequences occurred across donors. A later analysis re-examined previously published TCR beta repertoires from more than 600 donors and added high-resolution HLA genotyping to investigate patterns of TCR occurrence. All discovery cohort repertoires had been generated using a single sequencing platform. In a later genetic analysis, genome-wide SNP genotypes for about 55% of the roughly 700 donors were used, and that subset was treated as a discovery cohort. High-throughput TCR immunosequencing, statistical association of individual TCRs with disease status, and machine learning were combined to predict cytomegalovirus infection status. Several DR-DQ haplotypes were treated as single units for association and clustering because of strong linkage in the cohort. Along with the approximately 700-subject first cohort, a separate validation cohort of around 120 different subjects was used. Donor age, sex, ethnicity and CMV serostatus were compiled alongside the repertoire data. An earlier analysis of about 600 of the donors used high-throughput TCR beta sequencing to judge whether each TCR beta V gene segment behaved as functional or pseudogenic. Class I and class II HLA loci were covered by the typing at four-digit resolution. Results the study describes overall, beyond this receptor: This cohort had only TCR beta chains sequenced, and the lack of alpha or paired-chain data limited which features could be detected. When HLA alleles, especially DR and DQ, strongly co-occurred, TCR associations were difficult to assign to individual alleles. The authors suggested that the approach could potentially be extended to other disease states and immunological phenotypes. A later genetic analysis associated a missense DCLRE1C variant with V-gene and J-gene trimming of TCR beta chains, and an independent cohort replicated the association. Compared with equally common non-associated chains, HLA-associated TCR beta chains in a later analysis were more clonally expanded and had lower generation probabilities. Compared with the roughly 720-donor mean, donors in an Asian-associated ancestry cluster had fewer N-insertions in productive TCRs, according to a later genetic analysis. The presence/absence analyses assumed that sequencing depth was roughly uniform across donors, and that assumption may not be true. A further reported finding was that TCR beta sequences accurately predicted the HLA-A and HLA-B alleles for most subjects in the first cohort. The sequencing pipeline was judged likely to have produced a cluster of highly shared sequence variants as a technical artifact. The earlier analysis of approximately 540 of the donors excluded approximately 15 rarely observed V segments, including chromosome 9 orphons, because counts were too low. A later analysis associated about 18,000 TCR beta sequences with specific HLA alleles at a false discovery rate of 0.05. Linkage disequilibrium might explain the correlated functional status among segregating V segments, but an unknown experimental factor could not be excluded. Most TCR sequences were observed very rarely across donors, whereas some public TCRs were present in many individuals. Some IMGT-functional V segments, including TRBV6-2 and TRBV6-3, could not be told apart with the 87-base-pair reads, so those segments were excluded. In an earlier analysis of around 600 of the donors, most TCR beta V segments appeared in productive rearrangements about 87% or about 30% of the time, broadly matching IMGT annotations. A few of the identified cytomegalovirus-associated TCR beta chains were confirmed in vitro to be specific for cytomegalovirus antigens. A total of some 180 TCR beta chains were listed by the study as associated with cytomegalovirus. For the cohort, immune exposure information was limited to CMV serostatus. According to a later analysis, parvovirus B19, influenza, CMV and Epstein-Barr virus appeared linked to several top co-occurrence clusters. In a later analysis, most CMV-associated TCR beta chains were found to appear HLA-restricted, with HLA associations seemingly driven largely by CMV exposure. In both the original and validation cohorts, the classifier was reported to diagnose cytomegalovirus status with high specificity and sensitivity. A later analysis found that TCR association rates varied across HLA loci, with DRB1 alleles showing the most associated TCRs and HLA-C alleles the fewest. HLA typing was unavailable for some donors at each locus, so association tests used only the typed subset.

The cysteine opens and the phenylalanine closes a CDR3 of 12 amino acids. Only the CDR3 region is kept as DNA, spanning 36 bases read in frame from base 1. The germline V gene specifies SNHLY as CDR1 and FYNNEI as CDR2. V ends up 7 bases short and J 5 bases short, with an unmatched junction base count of 3. This sequence was found in a boy aged 5-17 years in good health and CMV-seronegative. Recombination joined TRBV2 with TRBJ1-1, with 8 central nucleotides matching TRBD1. Material: PBMCs. The CDR3 protein is CASTTGGTEAFF. The DNA is as follows: TGTGCCAGCACCACAGGGGGTACTGAAGCTTTCTTT.